The entry below describes one T cell receptor (beta chain). The sample comes from a study of Graves' ophthalmopathy and Graves' hyperthyroidism. For the study at large: Peripheral blood was obtained at first diagnosis, ahead of any treatment.

The authors amplified TCR beta CDR3 regions, and they did so from RNA transcripts for repertoire sequencing. RT-PCR was first run with HTBI primers, then multiplex PCR in a second round. TCRdb passed the multiplex PCR reads through MiXCR, listing each CDR3 protein once. Of 650,000 to 900,000 distinct CDR3 sequences in the sample, 40% were seen once. Germline CDR1 is SNHLY and CDR2 is FYNNEI. V lost 11 bases, J lost 4 bases, and 14 bases stayed unmatched. The CDR3 totals 16 residues. This TCR came from an adult man with Graves' ophthalmopathy. Sequenced sample: peripheral blood. The chain uses TRBV2 and TRBJ2-2; 9 bases are a match to TRBD1. The CDR3 coding sequence is TGTGCCGGAAGATGGGGACAGGGAGTCTTCACCGGGGAGCTGTTTTTT. Translating it yields CAGRWGQGVFTGELFF.